The TCR beta chain under discussion was sequenced for a study of blood T cell repertoires in COVID-19. TCRdb keeps only in-frame clones here, not all; method: immunoSEQ multiplex PCR. The sample gives over 110,000 clones, 84% of which show up once; more than 3% is in the top ten. This CDR3 contains 13 residues. Germline V gene sequence: CDR1 KGHSH, CDR2 LQKENI. The V gene lost 3 bases and the J gene lost 4 bases, with 10 bases spanning the gap. Sequenced input: PBMCs or T cells enriched from blood (not recorded which). The receptor was isolated from a man aged 45-65 years in a cohort exposed to, infected with or recovered from COVID-19 (not recorded which). This chain links TRBV18 with TRBJ2-7; possibly TRBD1 for D (5 bases). This CDR3 reads CASSPQTEYEQYF. In DNA, the CDR3 is TGTGCCAGCTCACCTCAGACAGAGTACGAGCAGTACTTC.